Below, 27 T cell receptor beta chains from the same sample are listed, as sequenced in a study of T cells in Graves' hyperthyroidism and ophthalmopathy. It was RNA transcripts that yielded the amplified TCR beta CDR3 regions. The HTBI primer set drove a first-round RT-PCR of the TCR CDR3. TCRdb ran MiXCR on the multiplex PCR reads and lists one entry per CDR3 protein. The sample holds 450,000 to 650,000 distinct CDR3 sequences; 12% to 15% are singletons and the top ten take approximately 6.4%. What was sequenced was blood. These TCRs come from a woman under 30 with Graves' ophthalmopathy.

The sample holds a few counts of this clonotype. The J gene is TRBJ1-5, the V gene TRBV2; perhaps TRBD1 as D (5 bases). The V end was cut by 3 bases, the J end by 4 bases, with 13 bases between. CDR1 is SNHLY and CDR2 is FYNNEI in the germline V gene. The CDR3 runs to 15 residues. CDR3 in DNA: TGTGCCAGCAGTGAGGCGGGGGTGGTAAATCAGCCCCAGCATTTT. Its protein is CASSEAGVVNQPQHF.

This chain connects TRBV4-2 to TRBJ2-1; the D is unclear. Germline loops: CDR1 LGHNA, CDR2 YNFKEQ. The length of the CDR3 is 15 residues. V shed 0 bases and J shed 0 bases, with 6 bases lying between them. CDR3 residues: CASSQDPYSYNEQFF. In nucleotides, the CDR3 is TGTGCCAGCAGCCAAGATCCATACTCCTACAATGAGCAGTTCTTC.

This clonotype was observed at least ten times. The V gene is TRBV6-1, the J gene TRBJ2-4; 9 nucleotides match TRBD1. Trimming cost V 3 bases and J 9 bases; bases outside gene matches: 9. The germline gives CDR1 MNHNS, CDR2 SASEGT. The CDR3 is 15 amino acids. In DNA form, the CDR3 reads TGTGCCAGCAGTGAGCAGGGACAGGGACAGGGCATTCAGTACTTC. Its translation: CASSEQGQGQGIQYF.

As DNA, the CDR3 is TGTGCCAGCAGTTTCCCCGGGACTAGCGGGAGTTCCGGCGAGCAGTACTTC. This translates into CASSFPGTSGSSGEQYF. The chain links TRBV12-3 or TRBV12-4 to TRBJ2-7, with 14 bases that match TRBD2. The V gene end was trimmed by 3 bases and the J gene end by 6 bases; junction bases not matched to a gene: 10. The CDR3 is 17 residues long.

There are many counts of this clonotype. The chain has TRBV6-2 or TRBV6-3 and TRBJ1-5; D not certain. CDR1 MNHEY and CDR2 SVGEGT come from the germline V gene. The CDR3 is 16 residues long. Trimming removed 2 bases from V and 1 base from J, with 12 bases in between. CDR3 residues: CASSYATGVSNQPQHF. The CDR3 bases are TGTGCCAGCAGTTACGCGACGGGAGTAAGCAATCAGCCCCAGCATTTT.

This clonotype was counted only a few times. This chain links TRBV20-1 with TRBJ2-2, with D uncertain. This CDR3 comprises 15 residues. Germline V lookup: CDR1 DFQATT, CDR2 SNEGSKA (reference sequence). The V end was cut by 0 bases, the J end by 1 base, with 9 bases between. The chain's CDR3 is CSARDSVRNTGELFF. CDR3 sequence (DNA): TGCAGTGCTAGAGATTCGGTCAGGAACACCGGGGAGCTGTTTTTT.

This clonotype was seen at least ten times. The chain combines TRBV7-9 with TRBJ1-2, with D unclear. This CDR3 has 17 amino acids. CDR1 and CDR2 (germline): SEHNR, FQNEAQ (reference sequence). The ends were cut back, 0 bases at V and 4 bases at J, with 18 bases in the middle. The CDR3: CASSLAGRAASSYGYTF. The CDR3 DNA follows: TGTGCCAGCAGCTTAGCGGGTCGGGCGGCCTCTAGCTATGGCTACACCTTC.

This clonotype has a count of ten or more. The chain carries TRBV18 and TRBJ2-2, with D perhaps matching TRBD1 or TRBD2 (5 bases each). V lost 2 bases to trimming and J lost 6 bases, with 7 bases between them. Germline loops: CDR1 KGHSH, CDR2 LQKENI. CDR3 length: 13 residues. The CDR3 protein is CASSPGTAGELFF. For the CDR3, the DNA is TGTGCCAGCTCACCAGGGACCGCCGGGGAGCTGTTTTTT. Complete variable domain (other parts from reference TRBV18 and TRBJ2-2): NAGVMQNPRHLVRRRGQEARLRCSPMKGHSHVYWYRQLPEEGLKFMVYLQKENIIDESGMPKERFSAEFPKEGPSILRIQQVVRGDSAAYFCASSPGTAGELFFGEGSRLTVL.

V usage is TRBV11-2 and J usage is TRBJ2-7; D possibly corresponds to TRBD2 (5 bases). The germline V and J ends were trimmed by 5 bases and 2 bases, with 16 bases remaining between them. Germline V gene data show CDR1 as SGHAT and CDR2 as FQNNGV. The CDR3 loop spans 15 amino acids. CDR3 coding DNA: TGTGCCAGCAGCCCACCCGGGATATTCGCCTACGAGCAGTACTTC. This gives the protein CASSPPGIFAYEQYF.

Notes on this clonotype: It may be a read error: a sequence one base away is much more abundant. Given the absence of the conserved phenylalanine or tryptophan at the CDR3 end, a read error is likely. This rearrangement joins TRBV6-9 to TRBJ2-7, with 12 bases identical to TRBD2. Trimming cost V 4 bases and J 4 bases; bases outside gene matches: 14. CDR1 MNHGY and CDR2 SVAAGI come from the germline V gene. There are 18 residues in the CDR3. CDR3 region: CASSFSLLGLAGFYEQYL. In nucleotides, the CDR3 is TGTGCCAGCAGTTTTTCATTACTCGGACTAGCGGGATTTTACGAGCAGTACCTC.

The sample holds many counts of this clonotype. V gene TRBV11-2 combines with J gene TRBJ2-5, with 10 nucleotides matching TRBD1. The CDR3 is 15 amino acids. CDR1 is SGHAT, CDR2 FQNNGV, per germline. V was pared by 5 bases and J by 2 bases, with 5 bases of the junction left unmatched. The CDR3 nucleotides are TGTGCCAGCAGCACCGGGACAGGGGTGCAAGAGACCCAGTACTTC. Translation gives CASSTGTGVQETQYF.

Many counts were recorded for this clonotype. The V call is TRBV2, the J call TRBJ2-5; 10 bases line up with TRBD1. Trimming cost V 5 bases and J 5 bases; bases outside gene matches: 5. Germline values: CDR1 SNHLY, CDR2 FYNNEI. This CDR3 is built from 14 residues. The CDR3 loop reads CASSRQGAGETQYF. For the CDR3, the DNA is TGTGCCAGCAGTAGACAGGGGGCTGGTGAGACCCAGTACTTC.

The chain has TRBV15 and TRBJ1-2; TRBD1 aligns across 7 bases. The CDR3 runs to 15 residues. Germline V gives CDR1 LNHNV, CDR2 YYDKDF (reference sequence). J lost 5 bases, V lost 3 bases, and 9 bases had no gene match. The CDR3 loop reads CATSSRRDSGYGYTF. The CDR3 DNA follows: TGTGCCACCAGCAGCCGCCGGGACAGCGGGTATGGCTACACCTTC.

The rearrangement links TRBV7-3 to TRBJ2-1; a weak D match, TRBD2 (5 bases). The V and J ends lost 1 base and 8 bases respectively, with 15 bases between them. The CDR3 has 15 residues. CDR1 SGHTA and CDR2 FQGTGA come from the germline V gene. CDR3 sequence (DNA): TGTGCCAGCAGCTTAAACGGCTTCACCGGGGATGAGCAGTTCTTC. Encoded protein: CASSLNGFTGDEQFF.

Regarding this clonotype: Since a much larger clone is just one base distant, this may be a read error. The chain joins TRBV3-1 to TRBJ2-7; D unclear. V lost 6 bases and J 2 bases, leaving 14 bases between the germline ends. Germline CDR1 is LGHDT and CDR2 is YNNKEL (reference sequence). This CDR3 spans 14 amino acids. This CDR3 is CASSFDDGPYEQYF. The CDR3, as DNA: TGTGCCAGCAGTTTTGATGACGGACCCTACGAGCAGTACTTC.

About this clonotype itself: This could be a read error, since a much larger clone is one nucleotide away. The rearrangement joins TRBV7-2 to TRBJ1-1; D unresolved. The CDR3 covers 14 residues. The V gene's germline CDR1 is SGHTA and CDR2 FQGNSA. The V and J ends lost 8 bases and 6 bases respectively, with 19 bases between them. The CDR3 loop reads CASGSISPSSEAFF. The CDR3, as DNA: TGTGCCAGCGGCTCTATATCCCCTTCGTCTGAAGCTTTCTTT. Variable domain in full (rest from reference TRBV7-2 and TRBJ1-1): GAGVSQSPSNKVTEKGKDVELRCDPISGHTALYWYRQSLGQGLEFLIYFQGNSAPDKSGLPSDRFSAERTGGSVSTLTIQRTQQEDSAVYLCASGSISPSSEAFFGQGTRLTVV.

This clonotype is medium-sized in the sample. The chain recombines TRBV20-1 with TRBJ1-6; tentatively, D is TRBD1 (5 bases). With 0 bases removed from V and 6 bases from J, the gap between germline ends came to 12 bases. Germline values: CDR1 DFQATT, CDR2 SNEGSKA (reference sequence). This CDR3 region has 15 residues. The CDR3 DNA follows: TGCAGTGCTAGAGATCGGGGGTCGGTTAATTCACCCCTCCACTTT. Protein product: CSARDRGSVNSPLHF.

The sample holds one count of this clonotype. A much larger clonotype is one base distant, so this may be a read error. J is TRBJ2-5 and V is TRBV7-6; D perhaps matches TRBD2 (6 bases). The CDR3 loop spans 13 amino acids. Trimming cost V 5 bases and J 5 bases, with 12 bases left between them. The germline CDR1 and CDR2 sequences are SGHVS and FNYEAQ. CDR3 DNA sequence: TGTGCCAGCAGCGAGGCAGGGAGGGAGACCCAGTACTTC. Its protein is CASSEAGRETQYF.

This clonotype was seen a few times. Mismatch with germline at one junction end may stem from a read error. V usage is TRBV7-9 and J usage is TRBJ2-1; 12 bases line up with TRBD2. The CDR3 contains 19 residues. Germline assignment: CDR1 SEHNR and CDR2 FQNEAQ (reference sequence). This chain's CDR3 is CASTGTGWTSGISYNEQLF. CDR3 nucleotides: TGTGCCAGCACGGGGACAGGATGGACTAGCGGGATTAGCTACAATGAGCAGCTCTTC. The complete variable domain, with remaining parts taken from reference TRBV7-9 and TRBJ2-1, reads DTGVSQNPRHKITKRGQNVTFRCDPISEHNRLYWYRQTLGQGPEFLTYFQNEAQLEKSRLLSDRFSAERPKGSFSTLEIQRTEQGDSAMYLCASTGTGWTSGISYNEQLFGPGTRLTVL.

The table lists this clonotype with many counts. The CDR3 sequence: CASSSPHGTTNTGELFF. The CDR3, as DNA: TGTGCCAGCAGTTCACCTCATGGGACTACTAACACCGGGGAGCTGTTTTTT. The chain employs TRBV6-5 and TRBJ2-2; 7 bases are a match to TRBD2. Germline CDR1 and CDR2: MNHEY and SVGAGI. The CDR3 runs 17 residues. J gave up 2 bases and V 4 bases, and 10 bases lay outside the gene matches.

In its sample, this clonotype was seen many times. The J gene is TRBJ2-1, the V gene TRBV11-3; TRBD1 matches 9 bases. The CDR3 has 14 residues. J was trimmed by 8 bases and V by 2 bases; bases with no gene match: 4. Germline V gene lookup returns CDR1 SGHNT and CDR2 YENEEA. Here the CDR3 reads CASSLNRGHDEQFF. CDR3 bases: TGTGCCAGCAGCTTAAACAGGGGGCACGATGAGCAGTTCTTC.

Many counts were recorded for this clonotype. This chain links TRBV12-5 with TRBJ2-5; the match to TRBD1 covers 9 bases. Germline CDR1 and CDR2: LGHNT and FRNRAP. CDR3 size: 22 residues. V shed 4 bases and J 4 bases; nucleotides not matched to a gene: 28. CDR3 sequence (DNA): TGTGCTAGTGGTTGGACCCCCCCGGGACAGGGAGCTGGCGTACAACGGCGAGAGACCCAGTACTTC. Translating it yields CASGWTPPGQGAGVQRRETQYF.

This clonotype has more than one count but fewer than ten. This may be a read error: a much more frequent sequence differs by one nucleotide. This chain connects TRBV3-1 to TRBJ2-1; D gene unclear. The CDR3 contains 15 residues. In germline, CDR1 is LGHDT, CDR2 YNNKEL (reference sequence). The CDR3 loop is CASSQGQGSYDEQFF. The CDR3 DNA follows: TGTGCCAGCAGCCAAGGTCAAGGGTCCTACGATGAGCAGTTCTTC.

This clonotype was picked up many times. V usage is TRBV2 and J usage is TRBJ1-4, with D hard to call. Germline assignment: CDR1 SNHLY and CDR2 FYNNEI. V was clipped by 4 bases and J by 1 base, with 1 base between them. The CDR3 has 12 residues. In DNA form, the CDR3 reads TGTGCCAGCAGTGTAACTAATGAAAAACTGTTTTTT. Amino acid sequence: CASSVTNEKLFF.

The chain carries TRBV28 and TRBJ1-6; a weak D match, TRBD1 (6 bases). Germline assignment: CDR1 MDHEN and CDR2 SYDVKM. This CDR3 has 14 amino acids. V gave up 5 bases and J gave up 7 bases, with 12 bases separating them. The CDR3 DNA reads TGTGCCAGCAGTCAAGGACAGCTAAATTCACCCCTCCACTTT. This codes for CASSQGQLNSPLHF.

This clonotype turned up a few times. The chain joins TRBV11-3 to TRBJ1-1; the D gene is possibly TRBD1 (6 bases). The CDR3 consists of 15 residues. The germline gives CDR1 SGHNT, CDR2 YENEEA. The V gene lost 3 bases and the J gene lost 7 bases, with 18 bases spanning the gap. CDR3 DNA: TGTGCCAGCAGCTTTGGGGGGGGGGGGGCTCGTGAAGCTTTCTTT. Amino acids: CASSFGGGGAREAFF. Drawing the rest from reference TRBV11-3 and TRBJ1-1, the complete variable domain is EAGVVQSPRYKIIEKKQPVAFWCNPISGHNTLYWYLQNLGQGPELLIRYENEEAVDDSQLPKDRFSAERLKGVDSTLKIQPAELGDSAVYLCASSFGGGGAREAFFGQGTRLTVV.

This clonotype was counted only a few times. The CDR3 spells CASSRGDGGYTF. Written as DNA, the CDR3 is TGTGCCAGCAGTCGTGGGGATGGCGGCTACACCTTC. The chain uses TRBV12-3 or TRBV12-4 and TRBJ1-2; D is uncertain. V lost 5 bases and J 8 bases, leaving 12 bases between the germline ends. The CDR3 runs to 12 residues.